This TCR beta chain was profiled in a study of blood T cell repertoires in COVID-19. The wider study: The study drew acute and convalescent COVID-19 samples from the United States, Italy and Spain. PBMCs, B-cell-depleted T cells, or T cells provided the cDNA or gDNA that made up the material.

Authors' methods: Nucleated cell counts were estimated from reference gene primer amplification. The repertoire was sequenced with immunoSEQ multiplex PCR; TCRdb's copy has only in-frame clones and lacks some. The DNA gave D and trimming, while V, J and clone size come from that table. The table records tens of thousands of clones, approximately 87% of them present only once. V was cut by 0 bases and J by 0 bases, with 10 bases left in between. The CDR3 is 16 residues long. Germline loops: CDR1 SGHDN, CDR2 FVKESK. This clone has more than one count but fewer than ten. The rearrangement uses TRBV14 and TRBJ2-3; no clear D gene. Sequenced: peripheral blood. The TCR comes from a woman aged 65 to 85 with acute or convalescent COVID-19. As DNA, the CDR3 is TGTGCCAGCAGCCAAGATGCAGTCAGTAGCACAGATACGCAGTATTTT. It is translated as CASSQDAVSSTDTQYF.